A selection of T cell receptor beta chains follows, all from one sample in a study of technical replicates of blood from a few donors. Sequencing was performed with immunoSEQ multiplex PCR; in TCRdb, only in-frame clones are kept and a portion is missing. Seen here are tens of thousands of clones, 96% observed once, and the top ten hold roughly 0.36%. The sample was T cells isolated from PBMCs. Receptors were obtained from a human donor in good health. Each CDR3 is given with its conserved first and last residue. Fields, in order: V gene, clone size, D gene, J gene, CDR3 protein, CDR3 DNA. A D gene is named only where the DNA matches it firmly. Clone size appears in some rows only: once, few, many, or a class for an expanded clone.

TRBV18	NA	NA	TRBJ2-1	CASSPPAGNEQFF	TGTGCCAGCTCACCACCTGCGGGAAATGAGCAGTTCTTC
TRBV6-5	NA	NA	TRBJ2-2	CASAVAGELFF	TGTGCCAGCGCGGTTGCCGGGGAGCTGTTTTTT
TRBV6-5	NA	TRBD1	TRBJ2-2	CASSLYRGTGELFF	TGTGCCAGCAGTCTGTACAGGGGGACCGGGGAGCTGTTTTTT
TRBV15	NA	TRBD2	TRBJ2-3	CATSSGGLADYDTQYF	TGTGCCACCAGCAGTGGCGGACTAGCGGATTACGATACGCAGTATTTT
TRBV5-4	NA	NA	TRBJ1-4	CASSLGGGGGNEKLFF	TGTGCCAGCAGCTTGGGTGGAGGGGGGGGTAATGAAAAACTGTTTTTT
TRBV9	NA	TRBD1	TRBJ1-2	CASSVGGQYYGYTF	TGTGCCAGCAGCGTAGGGGGACAGTACTATGGCTACACCTTC
TRBV10-3	NA	NA	TRBJ2-5	CAIRSQGETQYF	TGTGCCATCCGGAGTCAGGGAGAGACCCAGTACTTC
TRBV15	NA	NA	TRBJ1-2	CATSRDKAMGGGYTF	TGTGCCACCAGCAGAGATAAGGCAATGGGGGGTGGCTACACCTTC
TRBV29-1	NA	TRBD2	TRBJ2-2	CSVVRSGRANTGELFF	TGCAGCGTTGTAAGGAGCGGGAGGGCTAACACCGGGGAGCTGTTTTTT
TRBV9	NA	TRBD2	TRBJ2-5	CASSISGTQETQYF	TGTGCCAGCAGCATTAGCGGGACCCAAGAGACCCAGTACTTC
TRBV11-3	NA	TRBD1	TRBJ2-7	CASSLEQTGGSYEQYF	TGTGCCAGCAGCCTTGAACAGACAGGGGGTTCCTACGAGCAGTACTTC
TRBV18	NA	NA	TRBJ1-1	CASSPIMTEEAFF	TGTGCCAGCTCACCCATTATGACTGAGGAAGCTTTCTTT
TRBV10-1	NA	TRBD1	TRBJ2-1	CASSEVAGGYNEQFF	TGCGCCAGCAGTGAAGTAGCAGGGGGCTACAATGAGCAGTTCTTC
TRBV2	NA	TRBD1	TRBJ1-2	CASSEVVDRGGYTF	TGTGCCAGCAGTGAAGTCGTGGACAGGGGTGGCTACACCTTC
TRBV7-3	NA	NA	TRBJ2-2	CASSSGTYTGELFF	TGTGCCAGCAGCTCCGGGACATACACCGGGGAGCTGTTTTTT
TRBV30	NA	NA	TRBJ1-5	CAWRGSQYQPQHF	TGTGCCTGGAGGGGTAGCCAGTATCAGCCCCAGCATTTT
TRBV29-1	NA	TRBD2	TRBJ2-1	CSVEGLAGTNEQFF	TGCAGCGTTGAAGGGCTAGCGGGAACTAATGAGCAGTTCTTC
TRBV9	NA	TRBD2	TRBJ2-1	CASSGRTTSGSNEQFF	TGTGCCAGCAGCGGGAGGACGACTAGCGGGAGTAATGAGCAGTTCTTC
TRBV7-2	once	TRBD1	TRBJ2-2	CASSLPPGQGAGELFF	TGTGCCAGCAGCCTCCCCCCGGGACAGGGAGCCGGGGAGCTGTTTTTT
TRBV5-4	NA	NA	TRBJ2-1	CASTGEVYNEQFF	TGTGCCAGCACGGGGGAAGTCTACAATGAGCAGTTCTTC
TRBV5-6	NA	NA	TRBJ2-5	CASTSTSVWETQYF	TGTGCCAGCACCTCGACTAGTGTATGGGAGACCCAGTACTTC
TRBV5-5	NA	NA	TRBJ2-7	CASSLVGIEQYF	TGTGCCAGCAGCTTGGTTGGCATCGAGCAGTACTTC
TRBV27	NA	TRBD1	TRBJ1-1	CASSRDRVRAEAFF	TGTGCCAGCAGCCGAGACAGGGTAAGAGCTGAAGCTTTCTTT
TRBV5-1	NA	TRBD1	TRBJ1-2	CASSLAPQGAGGYTF	TGCGCCAGCAGCTTGGCACCACAGGGGGCAGGTGGCTACACCTTC
TRBV9	NA	TRBD2	TRBJ2-7	CASSTGTSGSHEQYF	TGTGCCAGCAGCACAGGGACTAGCGGGAGCCACGAGCAGTACTTC
TRBV7-9	few	TRBD1	TRBJ1-1	CASSLTGQGEEAFF	TGTGCCAGCAGCTTAACGGGACAGGGTGAGGAAGCTTTCTTT
TRBV6-5	NA	NA	TRBJ2-7	CASSQGLTLYEQYF	TGTGCCAGCAGCCAGGGTCTAACTCTCTACGAGCAGTACTTC
TRBV27	once	NA	TRBJ2-4	CASSQLQGAKNIQYF	TGTGCCAGCAGTCAACTACAGGGTGCCAAAAACATTCAGTACTTC
TRBV28	NA	TRBD1	TRBJ1-2	CASSPGTGSFVIYGYTF	TGTGCCAGCAGCCCCGGGACAGGGTCCTTTGTCATCTATGGCTACACCTTC
TRBV4-2	NA	NA	TRBJ2-1	CASSLYEGREQFF	TGTGCCAGCAGCCTCTATGAGGGTCGTGAGCAGTTCTTC
TRBV29-1	NA	NA	TRBJ2-2	CSVVYRGTGELFF	TGCAGCGTTGTATACCGGGGAACCGGGGAGCTGTTTTTT
TRBV4-1	NA	NA	TRBJ2-2	CASSQPLIRDFTGELFF	TGCGCCAGCAGCCAACCTCTTATACGGGACTTCACCGGGGAGCTGTTTTTT
TRBV19	NA	TRBD1	TRBJ1-2	CASSSDRDYGYTF	TGTGCCAGTAGTTCCGACAGGGACTATGGCTACACCTTC
TRBV2	once	NA	TRBJ1-5	CASTGMSSNQPQHF	TGTGCCAGCACAGGGATGAGTAGCAATCAGCCCCAGCATTTT
TRBV5-1	NA	TRBD2	TRBJ2-2	CASSLGLAGTGELFF	TGCGCCAGCAGCTTGGGGCTAGCGGGGACCGGGGAGCTGTTTTTT
TRBV27	NA	NA	TRBJ2-3	CASSLAYGVWDTQYF	TGTGCCAGCAGTTTAGCATACGGGGTTTGGGATACGCAGTATTTT
TRBV9	once	TRBD1	TRBJ2-7	CASSRGQVNTYEQYF	TGTGCCAGCAGCCGAGGACAGGTTAACACCTACGAGCAGTACTTC
TRBV27	once	NA	TRBJ1-1	CASSLSIEGNTEAFF	TGTGCCAGCAGTTTATCGATAGAGGGGAACACTGAAGCTTTCTTT
TRBV27	NA	TRBD2	TRBJ2-1	CASSFWGSRERYNEQFF	TGTGCCAGCAGTTTTTGGGGTTCGCGGGAGAGGTACAATGAGCAGTTCTTC
TRBV11-3	NA	TRBD2	TRBJ2-1	CASGLAEKNEQFF	TGTGCCAGCGGACTAGCAGAGAAAAATGAGCAGTTCTTC
TRBV30	NA	NA	TRBJ1-6	CAWSRGGNEGSPLHF	TGTGCCTGGAGTAGGGGGGGCAATGAAGGTTCACCCCTCCACTTT
TRBV5-1	NA	TRBD1	TRBJ2-5	CASSLGTEQETQYF	TGCGCCAGCAGCCTAGGGACAGAGCAAGAGACCCAGTACTTC
TRBV25-1	NA	TRBD1	TRBJ1-4	CASSEGTDRGKLFF	TGTGCCAGCAGTGAAGGCACGGACAGGGGGAAACTGTTTTTT
TRBV4-3	NA	TRBD2	TRBJ2-1	CASSQEDGIPSGRFSYNEQFF	TGCGCCAGCAGCCAAGAGGACGGTATTCCTAGCGGGAGGTTCTCCTACAATGAGCAGTTCTTC
TRBV7-2	NA	NA	TRBJ2-3	CASSLTRSTDTQYF	TGTGCCAGCAGCTTAACCCGGAGCACAGATACGCAGTATTTT
TRBV11-3	NA	NA	TRBJ2-7	CANKGQTYEQYF	TGTGCCAATAAGGGGCAGACCTACGAGCAGTACTTC
TRBV10-3	NA	TRBD2	TRBJ2-5	CAISRTSGDQETQYF	TGTGCCATCAGTAGGACTAGCGGGGACCAAGAGACCCAGTACTTC
TRBV29-1	NA	TRBD1	TRBJ2-7	CSVLDTGTVYEQYF	TGCAGCGTCCTTGATACCGGGACAGTCTACGAGCAGTACTTC
TRBV4-2	NA	TRBD1	TRBJ2-5	CASSRQATGTGDGETQYF	TGTGCCAGCAGCCGCCAAGCAACCGGGACAGGGGATGGAGAGACCCAGTACTTC
TRBV4-3	NA	NA	TRBJ2-7	CASSLWAGATYEQYF	TGCGCCAGCAGCCTCTGGGCAGGGGCCACCTACGAGCAGTACTTC
TRBV9	NA	TRBD1	TRBJ1-2	CASSVVVGDRYYGYTF	TGTGCCAGCAGCGTAGTAGTGGGGGACAGGTACTATGGCTACACCTTC
TRBV19	NA	TRBD2	TRBJ2-5	CASSQGLAGETQYF	TGTGCCAGTAGTCAAGGACTAGCCGGGGAGACCCAGTACTTC
TRBV19	NA	TRBD2	TRBJ2-1	CASSLGLAGANEQFF	TGTGCCAGTAGTCTCGGACTAGCGGGAGCCAATGAGCAGTTCTTC